These 5 T cell receptor beta chains share one sample of origin, sequenced in a study of beta chain features in type 1 diabetes. Regarding the study as a whole: TCRB CDR3s were moderately but significantly shorter in Type 1 diabetes patients in all four CD4+ subsets.

The entirety of the isolated RNA underwent reverse transcription, so expressed TCRB transcripts were sequenced. Repertoires were generated with immunoSEQ multiplex PCR, while TCRdb's copy carries only in-frame clones and drops some. Here the sample spans about 370,000 clones, roughly 9.8% being singletons. Antigen specificity for these receptors is unknown. Sequencing input: central memory CD4+ T cells from blood. Receptors were obtained from a man aged 30 to 45 with type 1 diabetes.

The sample holds a few counts of this clone. The chain uses TRBV7-2 and TRBJ1-1; 11 positions match TRBD1. Germline CDR1 is SGHTA and CDR2 is FQGNSA. Unmatched junction bases numbered 5, after V lost 5 bases and J lost 6 bases. This CDR3 is 14 amino acids long. The CDR3 is CASSAWTGGAEAFF. In nucleotides, the CDR3 is TGTGCCAGCAGCGCCTGGACAGGGGGCGCTGAAGCTTTCTTT.

This clone was seen a handful of times. The chain has TRBV6-6 and TRBJ1-2; 8 bases are a match to TRBD1. Germline values: CDR1 MNHNY, CDR2 SVGAGI (reference sequence). CDR3 size: 13 residues. Trimming removed 10 bases from V and 7 bases from J; junction bases left unmatched: 11. The CDR3, as DNA: TGTGCCATCAGGGAGGACAGGGAGAGTGGCTACACCTTC. Translation: CAIREDRESGYTF.

This clone was detected many times. This rearrangement joins TRBV19 to TRBJ2-1, with a tentative D call TRBD2 (6 bases). Germline CDR1 reads LNHDA; CDR2 reads SQIVND (reference sequence). The CDR3 spans 17 residues. V lost 8 bases and J lost 0, with 20 bases in between. The CDR3 loop is CASSASSGQNSYNEQFF. The CDR3 DNA sequence: TGTGCCAGTTCTGCTTCGAGCGGGCAAAACTCCTACAATGAGCAGTTCTTC.

Turning to this clone: This CDR3 is also generated by other DNA sequences in the sample. The V call is TRBV2, the J call TRBJ2-5; D is unresolved. Trimming shortened V by 7 bases and J by 5 bases, and 14 bases separated the two germline ends. CDR3 length: 13 residues. Germline V gives CDR1 SNHLY, CDR2 FYNNEI. The CDR3 nucleotides are TGTGCCAGCACTACTCTACGTGGGGAGACCCAGTACTTC. It specifies CASTTLRGETQYF.

This chain uses TRBV30 with TRBJ2-7; D perhaps matches TRBD2 (6 bases). CDR1 and CDR2 from the germline V gene are GTSNPN and SVGIG (reference sequence). The germline V and J ends were trimmed by 2 bases and 2 bases, with 13 bases remaining between them. The CDR3 totals 14 residues. The chain's CDR3 is CAWSPSPGAYEQYF. CDR3 bases: TGTGCCTGGAGTCCCTCCCCGGGGGCCTACGAGCAGTACTTC.